This T cell receptor beta chain derives from a study of cytotoxic CD8 clonotypes in ibrutinib-treated CLL. TCR beta libraries used about 2 micrograms of genomic DNA from cryopreserved PBMCs. Note on this clone: Its antigen is as yet unknown.

Looked up from germline, CDR1 is SGHVS and CDR2 is FQNEAQ. CDR3 length: 14 amino acids. V was pared by 1 base and J by 2 bases, with 8 bases between. Broader study findings: Public clonotypes showed up rarely, and on treatment they shrank or held steady.

The protocol was immunoSEQ multiplex PCR, while the TCRdb copy is restricted to in-frame clones and leaves out a portion. Of 110,000 to 150,000 clones in the sample, about 70% are singletons; the top ten hold 4.5% to 6.5%. The V call is TRBV7-8, the J call TRBJ1-2; weak D call: TRBD1 (6 bases). The receptor's source is a human donor with chronic lymphocytic leukemia. This sample comprised PBMCs, obtained after 24 months of ibrutinib treatment. CDR3 coding DNA: TGTGCCAGCAGCTTAGGCACAGGGAACTATGGCTACACCTTC. This codes for CASSLGTGNYGYTF.